The clone carrying this T cell receptor beta chain was observed at least ten times. The target antigen is unknown. This sample is part of a study of neurological immune-mediated disorders. With 10-nucleotide random UMIs, 5'RACE was used to make the cDNA. From 15-18 subjects, every sequencing run obtained over 200 million TCR-beta sequences. TCRdb re-called the 5' RACE reads through MiXCR, storing one row per CDR3 protein. The sample holds 45,000 to 65,000 distinct CDR3 sequences, more than 4% seen once. Trimming cost V 4 bases and J 5 bases, with 10 bases left between them. The CDR3 is 13 residues long. From germline, CDR1 is SGHRS and CDR2 YFSETQ. Study-level results: Private repertoires in all groups were suggested by the finding that expanded clones across subjects shared no CDR3 amino acid sequences.

The chain combines TRBV5-1 with TRBJ1-5; D is undetermined. Sequenced sample: PBMCs. The sequence was obtained from a man in his forties or fifties with multiple sclerosis. CDR3 amino acids: CASSPSSDQPQHF. The DNA for the CDR3 is TGCGCCAGCAGCCCTTCCTCGGATCAGCCCCAGCATTTT.